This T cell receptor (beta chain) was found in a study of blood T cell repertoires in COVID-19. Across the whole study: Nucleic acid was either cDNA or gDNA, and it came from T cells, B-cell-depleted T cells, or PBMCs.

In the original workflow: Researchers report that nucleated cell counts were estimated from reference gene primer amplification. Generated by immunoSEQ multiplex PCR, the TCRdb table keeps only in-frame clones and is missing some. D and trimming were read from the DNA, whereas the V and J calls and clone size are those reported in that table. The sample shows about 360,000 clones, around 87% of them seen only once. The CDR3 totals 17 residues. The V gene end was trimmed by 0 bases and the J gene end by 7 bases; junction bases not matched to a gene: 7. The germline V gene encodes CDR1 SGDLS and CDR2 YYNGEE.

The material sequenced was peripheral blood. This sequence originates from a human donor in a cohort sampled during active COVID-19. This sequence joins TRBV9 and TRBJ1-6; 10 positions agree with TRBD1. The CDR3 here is CASSVAGGTGENSPLHF. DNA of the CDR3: TGTGCCAGCAGCGTAGCTGGGGGGACAGGGGAGAATTCACCCCTCCACTTT. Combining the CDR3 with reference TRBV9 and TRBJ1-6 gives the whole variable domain DSGVTQTPKHLITATGQRVTLRCSPRSGDLSVYWYQQSLDQGLQFLIQYYNGEERAKGNILERFSAQQFPDLHSELNLSSLELGDSALYFCASSVAGGTGENSPLHFGNGTRLTVT.